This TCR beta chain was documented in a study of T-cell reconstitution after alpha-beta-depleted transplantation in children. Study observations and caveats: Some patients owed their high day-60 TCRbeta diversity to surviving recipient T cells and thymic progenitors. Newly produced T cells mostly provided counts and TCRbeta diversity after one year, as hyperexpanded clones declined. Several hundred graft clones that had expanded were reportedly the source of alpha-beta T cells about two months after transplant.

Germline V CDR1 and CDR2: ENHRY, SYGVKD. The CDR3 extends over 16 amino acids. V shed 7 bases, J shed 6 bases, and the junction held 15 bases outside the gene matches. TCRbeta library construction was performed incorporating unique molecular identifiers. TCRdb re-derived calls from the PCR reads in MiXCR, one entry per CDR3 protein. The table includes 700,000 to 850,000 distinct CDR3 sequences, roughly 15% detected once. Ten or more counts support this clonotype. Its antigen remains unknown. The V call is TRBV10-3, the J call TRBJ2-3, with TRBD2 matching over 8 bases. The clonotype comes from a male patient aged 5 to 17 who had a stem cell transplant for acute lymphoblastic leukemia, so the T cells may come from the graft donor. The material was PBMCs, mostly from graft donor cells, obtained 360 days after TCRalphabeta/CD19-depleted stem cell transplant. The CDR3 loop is CAIKSIAGPSADTQYF. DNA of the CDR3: TGTGCCATCAAATCTATAGCGGGACCTTCGGCGGATACGCAGTATTTT.